This T cell receptor beta chain was sequenced during a study of T cell responses to AZD1222 COVID-19 vaccine. Whole-study context: Pooled samples include second doses given at about 4 or 12 weeks.

Of note for this clone: Its antigen is unidentified.

Findings and limits, study-wide: The repertoires were collected only after the peak T cell response.

Assay: immunoSEQ multiplex PCR; the TCRdb copy retains only in-frame clones and omits some. This table has 120,000 to 150,000 clones, roughly 88% appearing once. The origin of this receptor is an adult in good health. The sample in question was peripheral blood, obtained on day 0 of AZD1222 vaccination.

The CDR3 nucleotides are TGTGCCAGCAGCGCCTACCTGGGGAACTATGGCTACACCTTC. Its protein product is CASSAYLGNYGYTF. The chain is built from TRBV7-8 and TRBJ1-2; D unclear. CDR1 is SGHVS and CDR2 is FQNEAQ in the germline V gene. Trimming removed 5 bases at V and 2 bases at J, with 12 bases between. The CDR3 runs to 14 residues.